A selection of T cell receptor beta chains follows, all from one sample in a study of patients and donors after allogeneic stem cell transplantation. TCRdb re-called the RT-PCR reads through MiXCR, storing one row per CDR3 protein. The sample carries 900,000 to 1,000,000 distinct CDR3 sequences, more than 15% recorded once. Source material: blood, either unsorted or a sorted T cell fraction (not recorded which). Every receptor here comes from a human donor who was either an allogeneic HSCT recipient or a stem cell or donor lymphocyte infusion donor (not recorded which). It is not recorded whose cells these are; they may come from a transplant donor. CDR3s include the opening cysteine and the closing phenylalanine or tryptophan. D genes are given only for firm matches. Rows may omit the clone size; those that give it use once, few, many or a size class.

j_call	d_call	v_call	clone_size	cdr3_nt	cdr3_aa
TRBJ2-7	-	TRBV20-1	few	TGCAGTGCTAGTGACCCACCCTACGAGCAGTACTTC	CSASDPPYEQYF
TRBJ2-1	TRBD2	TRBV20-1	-	TGCAGTGCTCCCCAACCTCGACTAGCGTTGTCAAATGAGCAGTTCTTC	CSAPQPRLALSNEQFF
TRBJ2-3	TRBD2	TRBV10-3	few	TGTGCCAGTGCCCAGACTAGCGGGGGCGCAGATACGCAGTATTTT	CASAQTSGGADTQYF
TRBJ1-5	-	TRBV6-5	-	TGTGCCAGCAGTTACCTCAGGGAAACGGGGTTAAGCAATCAGCCCCAGCATTTT	CASSYLRETGLSNQPQHF
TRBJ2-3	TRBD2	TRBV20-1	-	TGCAGTGCAGCCTATCTTAGCGGGCCAGATACGCAGTATTTT	CSAAYLSGPDTQYF
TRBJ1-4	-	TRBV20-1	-	TGCAGTGCTAGACAGGGTTGTGTTGAAAAACTGTTTTTT	CSARQGCVEKLFF
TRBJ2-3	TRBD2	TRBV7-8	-	TGTGCCAGCAGCTTAGTCGGTAGCGGGAGCTCAGATACGCAGTATTTT	CASSLVGSGSSDTQYF
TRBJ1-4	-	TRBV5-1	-	TGCGCCAGCAGCTACCGGGACGGAGGCCTGAAGGAAAAACTGTTTTTT	CASSYRDGGLKEKLFF
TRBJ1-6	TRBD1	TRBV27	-	TGTGCCAGCAGTGGGGGGACAGTGTATAATTCACCCCTCCACTTT	CASSGGTVYNSPLHF
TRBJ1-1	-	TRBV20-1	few	TGCAGTGCTAGGGAGGGCCTGAACACTGAAGCTTTCTTT	CSAREGLNTEAFF
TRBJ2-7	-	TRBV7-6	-	TGTGCCAGCAGTACAACAGGGTCGGGGTACGAGCAGTACTTC	CASSTTGSGYEQYF
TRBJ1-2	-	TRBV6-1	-	TGTGCCATCTTCCTGACCCAAGGAGACTATGGCTACACCTTC	CAIFLTQGDYGYTF
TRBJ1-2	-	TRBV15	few	TGTGCCACCTCTGAGGACTACAGACGATATGGCTACACCTTC	CATSEDYRRYGYTF
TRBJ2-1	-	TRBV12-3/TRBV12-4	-	TGTGCCAGCAGTTTTGGGGGACTCTCCTACAATGAGCAGTTCTTC	CASSFGGLSYNEQFF
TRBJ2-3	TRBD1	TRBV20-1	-	TGCAGTGCTAGAGAACCGAACAGGGGGCAAGCAGATACGCAGTATTTT	CSAREPNRGQADTQYF
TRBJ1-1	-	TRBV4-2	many	TGTGCCAGCAGCCAAGAGCAGGGGAACACTGAAGCTTTCTTT	CASSQEQGNTEAFF
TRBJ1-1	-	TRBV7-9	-	TGTGCCAGCAGCTTTCCCGGGGGTGGGGGACGATATACTGAAGCTTTCTTT	CASSFPGGGGRYTEAFF
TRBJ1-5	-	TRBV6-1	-	TGTGCCAGCTACTCTTCGGGGGACCATCCGGGCCAGCCCCAGCATTTT	CASYSSGDHPGQPQHF
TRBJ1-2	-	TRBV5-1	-	TGCGCCAGCAGCTTGGGTGGATCCCATAACTATGGCTACACCTTC	CASSLGGSHNYGYTF
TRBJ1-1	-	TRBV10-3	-	TGTGCCATCAGTGATTTCCAGGGGACAGCTTTCTTT	CAISDFQGTAFF
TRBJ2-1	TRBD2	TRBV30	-	TGTGCCTGGACCTTCACACCCACTAGCGGGGAGCAGTTCTTC	CAWTFTPTSGEQFF
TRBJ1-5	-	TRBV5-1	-	TGCGCCAGCAGCTTGGGTCCCCCGCTTAATCAGCCCCAGCATTTT	CASSLGPPLNQPQHF
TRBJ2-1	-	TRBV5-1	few	TGCGCCAGCAGCCCGGCGGACCTGGGTGCGTATGAGCAGTTCTTC	CASSPADLGAYEQFF
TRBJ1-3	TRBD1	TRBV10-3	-	TGTGCCATTGCAGGGGGCCGAGGAAACACCATATATTTT	CAIAGGRGNTIYF
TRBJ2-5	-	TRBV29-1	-	TGCAGCGTTGGAAGGATAGGGGGGGAGACCCAGTACTTC	CSVGRIGGETQYF
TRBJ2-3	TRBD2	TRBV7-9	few	TGTGCCAGCAGACTCGGGGGGAGGAGCACAGATACGCAGTATTTT	CASRLGGRSTDTQYF
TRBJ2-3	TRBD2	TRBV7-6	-	TGTGCCAGCAGCTTAATCGCGGGAGGGTTAACAGATACGCAGTATTTT	CASSLIAGGLTDTQYF
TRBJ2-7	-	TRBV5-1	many	TGCGCCAGCACAGACGGTACCTACGAGCAGTACTTC	CASTDGTYEQYF
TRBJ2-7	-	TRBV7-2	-	TGTGCCAGCAGCTTAATCCTGGGGGCCGGGGAGGAGCAGTACTTC	CASSLILGAGEEQYF
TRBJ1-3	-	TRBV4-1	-	TGCGCCAGCCAAGACAGATCCTTGGTCTCTGGAAACACCATATATTTT	CASQDRSLVSGNTIYF
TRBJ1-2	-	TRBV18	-	TGTGCCAGCTCACCGGTACTACAGGGTGCCGACACCTTC	CASSPVLQGADTF
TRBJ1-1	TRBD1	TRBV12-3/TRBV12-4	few	TGTGCCAGCAGCCCGTCAGGGGGCGGATTTGGAACTGAAGCTTTCTTT	CASSPSGGGFGTEAFF
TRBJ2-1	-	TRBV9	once	TGTGCCAGCAGCGCTAATAGGTGGGGGCCTAACAATGAGCAGTTCTTC	CASSANRWGPNNEQFF
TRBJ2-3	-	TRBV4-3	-	TGCGCCAGCAGCCGGCGAAACAGGGATACGCAGTATTTT	CASSRRNRDTQYF
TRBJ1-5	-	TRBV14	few	TGTGCCAGCAGCCGCCAGCCCCAGCATTTT	CASSRQPQHF
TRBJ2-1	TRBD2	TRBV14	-	TGTGCCAGCAGCCAACGCGGGAGACGGTACAATGAGCAGTTCTTC	CASSQRGRRYNEQFF
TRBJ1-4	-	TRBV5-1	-	TGCGCCAGCAGCCCTCGTGGGGCTAATGAAAAACTGTTTTTT	CASSPRGANEKLFF